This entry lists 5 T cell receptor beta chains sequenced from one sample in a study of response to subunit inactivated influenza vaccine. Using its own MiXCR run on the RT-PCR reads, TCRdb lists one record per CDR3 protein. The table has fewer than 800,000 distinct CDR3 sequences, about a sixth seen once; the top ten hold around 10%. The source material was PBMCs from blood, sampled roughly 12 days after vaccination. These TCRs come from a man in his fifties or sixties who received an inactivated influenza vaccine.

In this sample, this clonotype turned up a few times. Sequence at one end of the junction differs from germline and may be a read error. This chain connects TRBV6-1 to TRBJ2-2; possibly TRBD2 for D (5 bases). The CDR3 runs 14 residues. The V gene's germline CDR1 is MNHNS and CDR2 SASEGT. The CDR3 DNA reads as TGTGCCAGCAGGGAAGGACTTGAAACCGGGGAGCTGTTTTTT. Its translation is CASREGLETGELFF.

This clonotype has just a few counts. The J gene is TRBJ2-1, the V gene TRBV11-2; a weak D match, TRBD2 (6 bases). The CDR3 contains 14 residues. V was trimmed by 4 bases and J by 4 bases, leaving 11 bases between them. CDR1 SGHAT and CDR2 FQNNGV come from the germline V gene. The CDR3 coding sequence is TGTGCCAGCAGCTCCGTGGCGGGGTACAATGAGCAGTTCTTC. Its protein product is CASSSVAGYNEQFF. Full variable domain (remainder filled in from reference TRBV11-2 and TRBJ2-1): EAGVAQSPRYKIIEKRQSVAFWCNPISGHATLYWYQQILGQGPKLLIQFQNNGVVDDSQLPKDRFSAERLKGVDSTLKIQPAKLEDSAVYLCASSSVAGYNEQFFGPGTRLTVL.

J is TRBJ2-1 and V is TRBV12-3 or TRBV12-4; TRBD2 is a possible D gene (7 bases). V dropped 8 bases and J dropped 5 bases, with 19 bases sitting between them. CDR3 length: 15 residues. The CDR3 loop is CASANTGGINNEQFF. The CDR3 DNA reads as TGTGCCAGCGCTAATACGGGGGGCATCAACAATGAGCAGTTCTTC.

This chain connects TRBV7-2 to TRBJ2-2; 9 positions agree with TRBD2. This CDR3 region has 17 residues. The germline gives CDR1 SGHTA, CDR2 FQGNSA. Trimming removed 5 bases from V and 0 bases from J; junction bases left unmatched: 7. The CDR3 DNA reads TGTGCCAGCAGCGGCCTAGCGGGAAATCCGAACACCGGGGAGCTGTTTTTT. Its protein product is CASSGLAGNPNTGELFF.

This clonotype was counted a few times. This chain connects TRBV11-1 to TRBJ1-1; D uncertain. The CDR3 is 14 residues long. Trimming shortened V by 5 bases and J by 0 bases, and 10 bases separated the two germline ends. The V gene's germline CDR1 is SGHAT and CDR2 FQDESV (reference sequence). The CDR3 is CASSPQEMNTEAFF. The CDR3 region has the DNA TGTGCCAGCAGCCCCCAGGAAATGAACACTGAAGCTTTCTTT.